A single sample gave rise to the 4 T cell receptor beta chains below, sequenced in a study of control samples from healthy donors and cancer patients. Method: immunoSEQ multiplex PCR; TCRdb's copy keeps in-frame clones and lacks some. The data hold some 65,000 clones, with 75% to 90% observed a single time. Sequences were obtained from PBMCs. Receptors originate from a woman in her 50s with lung cancer.

V is TRBV13 and J is TRBJ1-3; no clear D gene. This CDR3 is 16 amino acids long. CDR1 and CDR2 (germline): PRHDT, FYEKMQ (reference sequence). Trimming stripped 2 bases from V and 1 base from J, with 12 bases between. For the CDR3, the DNA is TGTGCCAGCAGCTTAAGGGTGGTGGGGTCTGGAAACACCATATATTTT. It codes for CASSLRVVGSGNTIYF.

V and J are TRBV10-3 and TRBJ2-5; TRBD2 aligns across 12 bases. This CDR3 comprises 15 residues. The V gene's germline CDR1 is ENHRY and CDR2 SYGVKD. V lost 5 bases and J lost 2; bases outside the gene matches: 3. CDR3 sequence: CAISRTSGIQETQYF. CDR3 nucleotide sequence: TGTGCCATCAGTAGGACTAGCGGGATACAAGAGACCCAGTACTTC.

The rearrangement uses TRBV4-3 and TRBJ1-2; D is unclear. CDR1 and CDR2 from the germline V gene are LGHNA and YSLEER. The CDR3 is 12 amino acids. V lost 0 bases to trimming and J lost 7 bases, with 6 bases between them. CDR3 in amino acids: CASSQERSGYTF. The CDR3 coding sequence is TGCGCCAGCAGCCAAGAACGGAGTGGCTACACCTTC.

This chain links TRBV27 with TRBJ1-5; D is uncertain. Trimming shortened V by 0 bases and J by 3 bases, and 9 bases separated the two germline ends. CDR1 is MNHEY, CDR2 SMNVEV, per germline (reference sequence). The CDR3 sequence is 15 residues long. This CDR3 reads CASSLSTEINQPQHF. The CDR3 coding sequence is TGTGCCAGCAGTTTATCGACCGAAATCAATCAGCCCCAGCATTTT.